The clone carrying this TCR beta chain appeared many times. The source of the sample is a study of T cell repertoires in cytomegalovirus infection. TCRdb analysed the reads with MiXCR anew, one entry per CDR3 protein. The sample lists more than 350,000 distinct CDR3 sequences; 25% to 40% were seen once. This CDR3 is 13 amino acids long. The V and J ends lost 5 bases and 9 bases respectively, with 14 bases between them. This TCR derives from a human donor in good health (CMV status not recorded). Some clones in this sample may be carry-over from other donors' samples. The chain couples TRBV12-3 or TRBV12-4 to TRBJ2-1; a weak D match, TRBD2 (5 bases). The material sequenced was PBMCs. The CDR3 loop reads CASSPGGFGEQFF. In DNA, the CDR3 is TGTGCCAGCAGTCCCGGAGGATTCGGTGAGCAGTTCTTC.